This TCR beta chain was documented in a study of regulatory T cells in long-lasting Graves disease. The study's findings and limits: Persistent disease showed a preference for TRBV28, TRBJ1-2 and TRBJ2-5. Researchers reported studying only peripheral blood, not thyroid tissue.

This CDR3 region has 15 residues. The trim removed 7 bases at V and 2 bases at J, leaving 6 bases unmatched. Germline loops: CDR1 SNHLY, CDR2 FYNNEI. HTBI primers from iRepertoire and Arm-PCR of CDR3 regions yielded the TCR beta libraries. TCRdb used MiXCR to reprocess the multiplex PCR reads, holding one entry per CDR3 protein. The sample records 620,000 or so distinct CDR3 sequences, 16% being singletons. The time point: newly diagnosed GD, antithyroid drugs for less than 3 months. The TCR library was made from RNA that had been extracted from PBMCs in TRIzol. This clonotype appeared many times. Its antigen remains unidentified. The same specimen was also included in a second study, on T cells in Graves' hyperthyroidism and ophthalmopathy. That study reports: Patients having uncontrolled infection, another autoimmune disease, pregnancy or lactation were not included. Most thyroid clonotypes that were expanded above 0.001 also turned up in blood.

This chain connects TRBV2 to TRBJ2-7, with TRBD2 matching 12 bases. This TCR came from a woman under 40 with Graves disease. The material sequenced was peripheral blood mononuclear cells (PBMCs), taken at new diagnosis, from a patient treated with antithyroid drugs. The CDR3 reads CASNRLAGEPYEQYF. The CDR3 region has the DNA TGTGCCAGCAATAGACTAGCGGGAGAACCCTACGAGCAGTACTTC.